This record concerns one T cell receptor (beta chain) sequence. What it binds is not known. A single record per CDR3 protein comes from TCRdb applying MiXCR to the 5' RACE reads. The sample holds 470,000 or so distinct CDR3 sequences; approximately 25% are singletons and the top ten take around 3%. The source of the sample is a study of identical twins. This CDR3 spans 15 amino acids. The J segment lost 5 bases and the V segment lost 5 bases, leaving 8 bases of the junction unmatched. Per germline, CDR1 SGHDT and CDR2 YYEEEE. Findings and caveats of the study: Fewer insertions characterized abundant cord blood beta clonotypes, whereas memory repertoires showed none.

This same sample was also taken into another study, of T cells expressing NK-cell markers. From that study: Where several donors were concerned, these clonotypes also led the CD3+CD56-NKG2C+ fraction.

Sequencing input: CD4+ T cells sorted from blood. The V gene is TRBV5-6, the J gene TRBJ2-2; TRBD1 matches 8 bases. This sequence originates from a woman aged 18-29 years in good health. As DNA, the CDR3 is TGTGCCAGCAGTTATCCGACAGGGGATACCGGGGAGCTGTTTTTT. This encodes CASSYPTGDTGELFF.